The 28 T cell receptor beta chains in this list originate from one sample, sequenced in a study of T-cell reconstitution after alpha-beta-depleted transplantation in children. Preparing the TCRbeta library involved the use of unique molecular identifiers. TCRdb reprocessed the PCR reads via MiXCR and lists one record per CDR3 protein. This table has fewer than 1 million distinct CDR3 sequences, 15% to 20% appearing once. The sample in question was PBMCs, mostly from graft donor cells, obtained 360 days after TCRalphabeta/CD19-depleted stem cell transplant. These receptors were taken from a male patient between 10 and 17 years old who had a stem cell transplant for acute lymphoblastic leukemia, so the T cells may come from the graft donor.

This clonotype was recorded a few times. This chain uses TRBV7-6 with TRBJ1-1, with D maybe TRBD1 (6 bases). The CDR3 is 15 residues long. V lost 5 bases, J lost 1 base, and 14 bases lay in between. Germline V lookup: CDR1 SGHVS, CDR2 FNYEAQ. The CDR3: CASSPRDIWNTEAFF. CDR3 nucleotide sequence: TGTGCCAGCAGCCCAAGGGACATATGGAACACTGAAGCTTTCTTT. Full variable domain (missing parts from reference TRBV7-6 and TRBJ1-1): GAGVSQSPRYKVTKRGQDVALRCDPISGHVSLYWYRQALGQGPEFLTYFNYEAQQDKSGLPNDRFSAERPEGSISTLTIQRTEQRDSAMYRCASSPRDIWNTEAFFGQGTRLTVV.

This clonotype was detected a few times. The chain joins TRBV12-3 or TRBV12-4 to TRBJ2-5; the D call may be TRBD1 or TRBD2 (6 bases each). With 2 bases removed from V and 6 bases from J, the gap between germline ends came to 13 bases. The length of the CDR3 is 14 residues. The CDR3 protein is CASSLRGERQTQYF. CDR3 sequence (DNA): TGTGCCAGCAGTTTAAGGGGGGAGCGGCAGACCCAGTACTTC.

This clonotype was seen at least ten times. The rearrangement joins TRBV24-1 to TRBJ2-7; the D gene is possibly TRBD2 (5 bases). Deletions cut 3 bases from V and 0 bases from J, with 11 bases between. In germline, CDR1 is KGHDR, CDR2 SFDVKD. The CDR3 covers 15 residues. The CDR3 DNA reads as TGTGCCACCAGTGATCCCCGAGGGAGCTCCTACGAGCAGTACTTC. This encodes CATSDPRGSSYEQYF.

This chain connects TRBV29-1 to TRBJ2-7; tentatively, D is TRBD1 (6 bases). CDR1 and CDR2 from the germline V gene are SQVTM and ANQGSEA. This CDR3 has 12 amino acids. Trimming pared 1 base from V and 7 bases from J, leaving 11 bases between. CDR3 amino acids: CSVEGGRLEQYF. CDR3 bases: TGCAGCGTTGAAGGGGGGCGTCTGGAGCAGTACTTC.

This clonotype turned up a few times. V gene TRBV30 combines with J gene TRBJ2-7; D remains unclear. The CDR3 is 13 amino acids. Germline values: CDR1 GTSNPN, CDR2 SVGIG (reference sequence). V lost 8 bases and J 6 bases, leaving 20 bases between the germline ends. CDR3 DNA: TGTGCCAGGCGTGATCCTCTAGTGTTCGAGCAGTACTTC. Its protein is CARRDPLVFEQYF.

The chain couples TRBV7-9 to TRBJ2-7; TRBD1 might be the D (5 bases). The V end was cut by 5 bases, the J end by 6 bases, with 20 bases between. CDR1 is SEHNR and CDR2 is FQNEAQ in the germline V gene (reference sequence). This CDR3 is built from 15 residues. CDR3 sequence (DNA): TGTGCCAGCAGCCCCCCAGGGATTAGCCTTGCCGAGCAGTACTTC. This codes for CASSPPGISLAEQYF.

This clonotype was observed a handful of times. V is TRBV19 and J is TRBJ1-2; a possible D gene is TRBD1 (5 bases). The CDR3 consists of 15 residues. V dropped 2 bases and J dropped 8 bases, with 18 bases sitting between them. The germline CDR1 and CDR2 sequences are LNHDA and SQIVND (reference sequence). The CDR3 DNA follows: TGTGCCAGTAGTATATTGGGCAGGGTTACGGAAGGCTACACCTTC. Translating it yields CASSILGRVTEGYTF.

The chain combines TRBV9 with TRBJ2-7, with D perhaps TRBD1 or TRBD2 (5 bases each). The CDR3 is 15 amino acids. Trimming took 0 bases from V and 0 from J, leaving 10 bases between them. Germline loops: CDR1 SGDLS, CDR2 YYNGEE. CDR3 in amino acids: CASSVATGLSYEQYF. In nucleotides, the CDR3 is TGTGCCAGCAGCGTAGCTACAGGACTCTCCTACGAGCAGTACTTC.

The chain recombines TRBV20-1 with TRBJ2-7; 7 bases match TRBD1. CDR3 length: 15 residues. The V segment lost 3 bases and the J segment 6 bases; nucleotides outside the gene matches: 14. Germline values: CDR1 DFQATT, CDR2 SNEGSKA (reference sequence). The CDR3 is CSARGQTGPLGEQYF. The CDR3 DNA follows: TGCAGTGCTAGGGGTCAGACAGGGCCTTTGGGCGAGCAGTACTTC.

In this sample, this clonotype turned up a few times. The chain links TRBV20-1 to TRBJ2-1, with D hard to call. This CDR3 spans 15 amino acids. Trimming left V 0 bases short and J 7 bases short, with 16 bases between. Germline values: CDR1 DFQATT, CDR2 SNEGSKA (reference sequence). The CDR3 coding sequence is TGCAGTGCTAGAGATCTGGTACTTACCTTAAATGAGCAGTTCTTC. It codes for CSARDLVLTLNEQFF.

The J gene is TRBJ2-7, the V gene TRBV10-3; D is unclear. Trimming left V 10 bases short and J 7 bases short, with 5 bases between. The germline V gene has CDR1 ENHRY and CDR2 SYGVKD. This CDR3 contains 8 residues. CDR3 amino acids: CATLEQYF. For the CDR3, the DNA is TGTGCCACCCTGGAGCAGTACTTC.

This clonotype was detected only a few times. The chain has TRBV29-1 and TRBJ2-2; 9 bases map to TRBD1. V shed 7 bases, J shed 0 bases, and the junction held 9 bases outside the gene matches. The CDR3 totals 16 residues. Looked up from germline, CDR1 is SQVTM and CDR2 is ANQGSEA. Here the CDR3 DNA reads TGCAGCGCCGACCGGGGACAGGGATCGAACACCGGGGAGCTGTTTTTT. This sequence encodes CSADRGQGSNTGELFF.

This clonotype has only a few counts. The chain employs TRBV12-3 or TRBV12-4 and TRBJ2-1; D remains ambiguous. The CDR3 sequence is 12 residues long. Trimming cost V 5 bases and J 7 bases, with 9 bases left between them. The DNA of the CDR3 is TGTGCCAGCAGTGGTTTTAGGAATGAGCAGTTCTTC. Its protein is CASSGFRNEQFF.

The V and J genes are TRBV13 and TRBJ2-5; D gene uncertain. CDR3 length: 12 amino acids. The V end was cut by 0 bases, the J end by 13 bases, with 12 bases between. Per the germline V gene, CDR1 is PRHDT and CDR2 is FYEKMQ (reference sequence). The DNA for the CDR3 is TGTGCCAGCAGCTTAGGCCCCAGTCCCCCGTACTTC. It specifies CASSLGPSPPYF. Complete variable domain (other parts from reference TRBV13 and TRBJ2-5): AAGVIQSPRHLIKEKRETATLKCYPIPRHDTVYWYQQGPGQDPQFLISFYEKMQSDKGSIPDRFSAQQFSDYHSELNMSSLELGDSALYFCASSLGPSPPYFGPGTRLLVL.

CDR3 bases: TGTGCCAGCAGTTTCTTGGGACAGGGTTCTTCTGGGGCCAACGTCCTGACTTTC. It translates to CASSFLGQGSSGANVLTF. V is TRBV28 and J is TRBJ2-6; 9 bases are shared with TRBD1. The germline CDR1 and CDR2 sequences are MDHEN and SYDVKM. The CDR3 loop spans 18 amino acids. Trimming at V came to 3 bases and at J to 1 base, leaving 7 bases not matched to a gene. The full variable domain, completed using reference TRBV28 and TRBJ2-6, is DVKVTQSSRYLVKRTGEKVFLECVQDMDHENMFWYRQDPGLGLRLIYFSYDVKMKEKGDIPEGYSVSREKKERFSLILESASTNQTSMYLCASSFLGQGSSGANVLTFGAGSRLTVL.

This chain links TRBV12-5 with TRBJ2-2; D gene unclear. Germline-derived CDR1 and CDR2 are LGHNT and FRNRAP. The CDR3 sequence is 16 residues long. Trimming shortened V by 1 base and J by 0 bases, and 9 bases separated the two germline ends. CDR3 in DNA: TGTGCTAGTGGTTTGGCTCCGTTAGCGAACACCGGGGAGCTGTTTTTT. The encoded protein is CASGLAPLANTGELFF. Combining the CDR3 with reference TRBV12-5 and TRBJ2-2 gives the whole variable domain DARVTQTPRHKVTEMGQEVTMRCQPILGHNTVFWYRQTMMQGLELLAYFRNRAPLDDSGMPKDRFSAEMPDATLATLKIQPSEPRDSAVYFCASGLAPLANTGELFFGEGSRLTVL.

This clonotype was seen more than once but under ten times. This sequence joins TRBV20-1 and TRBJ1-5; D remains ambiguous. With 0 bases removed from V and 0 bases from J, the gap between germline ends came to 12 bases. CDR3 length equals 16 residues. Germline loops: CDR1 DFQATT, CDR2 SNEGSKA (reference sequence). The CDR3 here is CSARDRGRYSNQPQHF. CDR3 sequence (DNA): TGCAGTGCTAGAGATCGTGGACGGTATAGCAATCAGCCCCAGCATTTT.

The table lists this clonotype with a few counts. The CDR3, as DNA: TGTGCCAGCAGTTACACATGGGGCACAGATACGCAGTATTTT. It codes for CASSYTWGTDTQYF. This chain links TRBV6-2 or TRBV6-3 with TRBJ2-3; D is unclear. This CDR3 comprises 14 residues. CDR1 is MNHEY and CDR2 is SVGEGT in the germline V gene. The V end was cut by 2 bases, the J end by 1 base, with 7 bases between.

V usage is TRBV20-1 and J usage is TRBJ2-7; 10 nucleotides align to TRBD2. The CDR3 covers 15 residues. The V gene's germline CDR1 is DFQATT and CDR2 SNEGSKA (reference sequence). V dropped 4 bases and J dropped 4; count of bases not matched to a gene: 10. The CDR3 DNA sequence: TGCAGTGCTAAAGAACTAGCGGGAAACGGGTACGAGCAGTACTTC. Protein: CSAKELAGNGYEQYF.

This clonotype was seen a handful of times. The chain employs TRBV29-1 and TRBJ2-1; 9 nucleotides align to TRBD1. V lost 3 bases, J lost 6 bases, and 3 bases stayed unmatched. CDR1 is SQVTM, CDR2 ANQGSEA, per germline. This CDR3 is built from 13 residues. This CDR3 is CSVDPGQGNEQFF. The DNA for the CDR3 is TGCAGCGTTGACCCGGGACAGGGCAATGAGCAGTTCTTC.

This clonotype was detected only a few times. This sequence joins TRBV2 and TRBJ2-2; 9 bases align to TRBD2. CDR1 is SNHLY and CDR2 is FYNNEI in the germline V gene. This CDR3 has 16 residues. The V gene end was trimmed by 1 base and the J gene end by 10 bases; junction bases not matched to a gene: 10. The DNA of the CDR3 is TGTGCCAGCAGTGAAGTGGGGTATAGCGGGAGCTTGGAGCTGTTTTTT. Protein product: CASSEVGYSGSLELFF.

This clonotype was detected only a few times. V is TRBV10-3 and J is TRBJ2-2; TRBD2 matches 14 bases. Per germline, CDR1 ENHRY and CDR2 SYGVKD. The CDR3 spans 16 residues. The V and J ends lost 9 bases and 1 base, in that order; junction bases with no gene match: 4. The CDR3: CAIGLAGGLNTGELFF. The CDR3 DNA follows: TGTGCCATAGGACTAGCGGGAGGCCTGAACACCGGGGAGCTGTTTTTT.

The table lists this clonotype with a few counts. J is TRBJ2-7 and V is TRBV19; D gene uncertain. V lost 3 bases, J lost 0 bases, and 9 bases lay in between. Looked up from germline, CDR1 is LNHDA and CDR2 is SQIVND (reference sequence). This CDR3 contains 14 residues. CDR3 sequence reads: CASSIWRSSYEQYF. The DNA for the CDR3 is TGTGCCAGTAGTATTTGGCGGTCCTCCTACGAGCAGTACTTC.

Written as DNA, the CDR3 is TGTGCCAGCAGCTTGGTCCGACAGGTCTACGAGCAGTACTTC. Protein: CASSLVRQVYEQYF. This sequence joins TRBV5-6 and TRBJ2-7; D may be TRBD1 (6 bases). Germline V gene lookup returns CDR1 SGHDT and CDR2 YYEEEE. The CDR3 consists of 14 residues. V lost 0 bases and J 3 bases, leaving 10 bases between the germline ends.

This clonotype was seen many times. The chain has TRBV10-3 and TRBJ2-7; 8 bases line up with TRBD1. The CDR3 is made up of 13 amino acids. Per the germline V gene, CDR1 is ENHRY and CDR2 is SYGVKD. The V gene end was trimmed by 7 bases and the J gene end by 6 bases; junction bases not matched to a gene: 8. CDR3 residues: CAITPDRVLEQYF. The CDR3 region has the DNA TGTGCCATCACCCCGGACAGGGTACTCGAGCAGTACTTC.

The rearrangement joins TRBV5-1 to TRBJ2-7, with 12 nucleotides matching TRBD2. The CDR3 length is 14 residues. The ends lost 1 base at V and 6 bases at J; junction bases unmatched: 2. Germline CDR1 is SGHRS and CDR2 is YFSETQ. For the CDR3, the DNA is TGCGCCAGCAGCTTGCTGACTAGCGGGAGCGAGCAGTACTTC. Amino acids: CASSLLTSGSEQYF.

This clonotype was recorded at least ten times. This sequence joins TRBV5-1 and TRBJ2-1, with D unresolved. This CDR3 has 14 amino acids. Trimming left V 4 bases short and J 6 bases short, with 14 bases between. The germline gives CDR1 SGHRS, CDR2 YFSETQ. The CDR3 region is CASSLPHGFNEQFF. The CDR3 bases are TGCGCCAGCAGCCTGCCGCACGGCTTCAATGAGCAGTTCTTC.

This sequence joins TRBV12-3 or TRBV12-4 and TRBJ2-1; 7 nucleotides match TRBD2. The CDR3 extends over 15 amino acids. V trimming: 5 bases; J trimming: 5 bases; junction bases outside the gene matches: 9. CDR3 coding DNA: TGTGCCAGCAGTCCGGGACTACGGTGGGACAATGAGCAGTTCTTC. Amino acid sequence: CASSPGLRWDNEQFF.